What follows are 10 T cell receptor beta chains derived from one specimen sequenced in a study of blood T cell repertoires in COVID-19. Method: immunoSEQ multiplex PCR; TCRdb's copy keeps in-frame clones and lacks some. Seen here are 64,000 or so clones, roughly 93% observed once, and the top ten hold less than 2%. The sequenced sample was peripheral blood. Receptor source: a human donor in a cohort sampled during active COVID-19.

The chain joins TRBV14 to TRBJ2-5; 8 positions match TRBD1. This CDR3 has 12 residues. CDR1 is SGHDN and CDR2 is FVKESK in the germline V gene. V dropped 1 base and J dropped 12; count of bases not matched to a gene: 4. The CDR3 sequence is CASSQGGQAEYF. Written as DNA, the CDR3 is TGTGCCAGCAGCCAAGGGGGACAGGCCGAGTACTTC.

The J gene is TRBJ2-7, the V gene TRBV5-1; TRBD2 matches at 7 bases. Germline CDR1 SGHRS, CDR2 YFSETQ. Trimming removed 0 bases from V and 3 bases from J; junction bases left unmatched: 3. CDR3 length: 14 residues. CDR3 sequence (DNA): TGCGCCAGCAGCTTGGTCGGGGACTACTACGAGCAGTACTTC. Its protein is CASSLVGDYYEQYF.

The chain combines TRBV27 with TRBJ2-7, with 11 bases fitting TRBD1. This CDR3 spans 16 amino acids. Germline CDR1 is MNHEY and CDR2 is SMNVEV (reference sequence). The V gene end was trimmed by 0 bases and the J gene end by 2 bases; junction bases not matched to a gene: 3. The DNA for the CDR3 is TGTGCCAGCAGTTTATCCGGGACAGGGGGTCCCTACGAGCAGTACTTC. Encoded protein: CASSLSGTGGPYEQYF.

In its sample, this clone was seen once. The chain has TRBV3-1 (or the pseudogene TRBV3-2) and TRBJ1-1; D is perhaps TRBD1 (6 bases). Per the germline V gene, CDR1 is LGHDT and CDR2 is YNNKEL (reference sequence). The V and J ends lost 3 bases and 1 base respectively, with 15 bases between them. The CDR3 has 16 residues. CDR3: CASSHLTGLKNTEAFF. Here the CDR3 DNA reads TGTGCCAGCAGCCATCTTACAGGGCTAAAGAACACTGAAGCTTTCTTT.

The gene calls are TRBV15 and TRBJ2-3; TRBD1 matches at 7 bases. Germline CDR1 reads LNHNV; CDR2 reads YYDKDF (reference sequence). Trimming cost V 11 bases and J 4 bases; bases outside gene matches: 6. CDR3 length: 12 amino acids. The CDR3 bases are TGTGCCCTAAACAGGGGTTCAGATACGCAGTATTTT. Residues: CALNRGSDTQYF.

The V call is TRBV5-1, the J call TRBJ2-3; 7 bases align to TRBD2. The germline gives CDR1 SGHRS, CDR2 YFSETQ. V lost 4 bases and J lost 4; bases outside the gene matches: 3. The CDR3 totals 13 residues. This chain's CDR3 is CASSPSGADTQYF. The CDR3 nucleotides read TGCGCCAGCAGCCCCAGCGGGGCAGATACGCAGTATTTT.

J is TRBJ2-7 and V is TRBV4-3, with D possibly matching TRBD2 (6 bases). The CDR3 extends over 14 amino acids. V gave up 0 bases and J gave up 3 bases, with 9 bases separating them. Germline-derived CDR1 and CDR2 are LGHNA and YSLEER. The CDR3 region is CASSQDRRDYEQYF. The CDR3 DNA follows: TGCGCCAGCAGCCAAGATCGGAGGGACTACGAGCAGTACTTC.

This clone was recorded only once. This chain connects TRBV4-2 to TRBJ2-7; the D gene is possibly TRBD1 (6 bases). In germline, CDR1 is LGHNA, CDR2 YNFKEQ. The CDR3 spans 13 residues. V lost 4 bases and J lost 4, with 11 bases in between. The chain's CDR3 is CASSPGHGYEQYF. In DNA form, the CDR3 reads TGTGCCAGCAGCCCGGGACATGGATACGAGCAGTACTTC.

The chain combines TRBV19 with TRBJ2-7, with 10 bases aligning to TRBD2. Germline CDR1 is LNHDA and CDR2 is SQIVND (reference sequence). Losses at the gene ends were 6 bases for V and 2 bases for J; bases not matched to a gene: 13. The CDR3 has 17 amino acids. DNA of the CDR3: TGTGCCAGTAGCCAGTCGACTAGCGGGCACACCCCCTACGAGCAGTACTTC. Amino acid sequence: CASSQSTSGHTPYEQYF.

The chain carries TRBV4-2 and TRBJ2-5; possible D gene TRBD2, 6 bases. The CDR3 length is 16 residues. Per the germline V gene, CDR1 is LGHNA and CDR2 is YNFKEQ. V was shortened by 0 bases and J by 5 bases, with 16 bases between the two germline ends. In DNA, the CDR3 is TGTGCCAGCAGCCAAGATCCGGGGAGGCTGTATGAGACCCAGTACTTC. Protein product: CASSQDPGRLYETQYF.